This T cell receptor (beta chain) was recovered during a study of post-analysis software for immune sequencing data. Study-level background: Relapsing-remitting, secondary progressive and progressive-relapsing multiple sclerosis were all included among the disease courses.

This clonotype came up many times. What it binds is unknown. TCR beta cDNA libraries had unique molecular identifiers. About 500,000 cDNA molecules came from approximately 1 to 10 million T cells. TCRdb ran MiXCR on the PCR reads and lists one entry per CDR3 protein. The profile shows fewer than 850,000 distinct CDR3 sequences, approximately 30% of them singletons. Notes on the study in general: Normalized Chao1 diversity was significantly reduced in patients versus controls. Batch-matched samples strongly co-clustered by F measure.

The receptor comes from a girl aged 10 to 17 with multiple sclerosis. Sequencing used blood.

The CDR3 nucleotides read TGCGCCAGCAGCCTCCGACAGGGGGCGCAGAACATTCAGTACTTC. This translates into CASSLRQGAQNIQYF. This chain connects TRBV4-1 to TRBJ2-4; TRBD1 agrees at 10 bases. The length of the CDR3 is 15 residues. Germline loops: CDR1 MGHRA, CDR2 YSYEKL. V lost 4 bases and J lost 7; bases outside the gene matches: 7.